Sequencing of this T cell receptor (beta chain) was carried out in a study of PD-1 blockade in classical Hodgkin lymphoma. Study-wide findings and caveats: By C4D1, CD4+ diversity increased significantly, especially in complete responders. Reported baseline diversity: healthy donors highest, relapsed/refractory patients lowest. Those achieving complete response showed baseline diversity like newly diagnosed patients.

Notes on this clone: Antigen: not known.

Time point given: cycle 4 day 1 (C4D1), after more than five weeks of nivolumab. Each of the patients experienced relapse following autologous stem cell transplantation, and their brentuximab vedotin exposure differed. Thawed PBMCs underwent magnetic negative selection to yield purified CD4+ T cells. Profiled with immunoSEQ multiplex PCR; TCRdb holds only in-frame clones, not every one. The sample consists of under 30,000 clones, 86% of them appearing once. The clonotype originates from a human donor with classical Hodgkin lymphoma. The starting material was CD4+ T cells from blood, obtained before the fourth cycle of nivolumab.

The CDR3 nucleotides are TGTGCCAGCAGCTCCTTCGGGACACCCCTCTCCTACGAGCAGTACTTC. Translating gives CASSSFGTPLSYEQYF. The chain recombines TRBV7-9 with TRBJ2-7; a possible D gene is TRBD1 (6 bases). The CDR3 is made up of 16 amino acids. In germline, CDR1 is SEHNR, CDR2 FQNEAQ (reference sequence). V was pared by 4 bases and J by 0 bases, with 16 bases between.